The present entry profiles one T cell receptor beta chain with its context. The data originate from a study of blood T cell repertoires in COVID-19. V lost 2 bases and J lost 5, with 14 bases in between. This CDR3 is built from 15 residues. Germline values: CDR1 WNHNN, CDR2 SYGVQD (reference sequence). Assay used: immunoSEQ multiplex PCR; TCRdb lists only in-frame clones, some missing. The sample comprises approximately 260,000 clones, roughly 89% of which are singletons, and approximately 2% rests with the top ten. Participant age was roughly 18 to 95 years, and participants resided in fewer than 25 US areas. Cohort allocation depended upon clinical history that participants reported. In Cohort 3, a recovered donor had either two negative PCRs, clearance, or symptom resolution.

The sequencing sample was made of PBMCs or T cells enriched from blood (not recorded which). The rearrangement uses TRBV10-1 and TRBJ2-3, with D perhaps matching TRBD1 (6 bases). This TCR was recovered from a woman aged 55-69 years who had recovered from COVID-19. The chain's CDR3 is CASSEGQSGIDTQYF. CDR3 DNA sequence: TGCGCCAGCAGTGAGGGACAGTCAGGGATAGATACGCAGTATTTT.